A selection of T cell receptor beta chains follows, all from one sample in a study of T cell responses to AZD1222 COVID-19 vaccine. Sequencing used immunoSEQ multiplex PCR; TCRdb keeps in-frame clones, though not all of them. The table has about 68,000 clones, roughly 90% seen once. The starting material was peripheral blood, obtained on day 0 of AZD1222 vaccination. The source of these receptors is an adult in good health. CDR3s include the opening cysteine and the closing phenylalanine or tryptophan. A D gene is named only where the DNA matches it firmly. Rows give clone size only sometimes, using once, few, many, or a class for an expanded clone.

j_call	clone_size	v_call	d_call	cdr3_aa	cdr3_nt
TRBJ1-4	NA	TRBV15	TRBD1	CATSRDGGQGGEKLFF	TGTGCCACCAGCAGAGATGGGGGACAGGGAGGAGAAAAACTGTTTTTT
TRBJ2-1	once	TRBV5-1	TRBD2	CASSLGLAVYNEQFF	TGCGCCAGCAGCTTGGGACTAGCGGTGTACAATGAGCAGTTCTTC
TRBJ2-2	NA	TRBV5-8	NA	CASSTSGAPFLDTGELFF	TGTGCCAGCAGCACTTCCGGGGCCCCTTTCCTAGACACCGGGGAGCTGTTTTTT
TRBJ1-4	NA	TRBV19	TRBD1	CARDRMVTNEKLFF	TGTGCCCGGGACAGGATGGTAACTAATGAAAAACTGTTTTTT
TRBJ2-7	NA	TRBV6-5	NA	CASRAGGEEVEQYF	TGTGCCAGCAGAGCCGGGGGCGAAGAGGTCGAGCAGTACTTC
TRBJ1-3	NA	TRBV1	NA	CTSSRTVEPGNTIYF	TGCACCAGCAGCCGGACCGTGGAACCTGGAAACACCATATATTTT
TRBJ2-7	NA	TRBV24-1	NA	CAILVRYCHSSYEQYF	TGTGCCATCCTAGTAAGATACTGCCATAGCTCCTACGAGCAGTACTTC
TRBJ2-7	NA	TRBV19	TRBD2	CASSILAGISYEQYF	TGTGCCAGTAGTATACTAGCGGGTATCTCCTACGAGCAGTACTTC
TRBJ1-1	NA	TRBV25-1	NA	CASSEYLGTEAFF	TGTGCCAGCAGTGAATACTTGGGCACTGAAGCTTTCTTT
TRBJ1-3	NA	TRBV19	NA	CASSIAGNTIYF	TGTGCCAGTAGTATCGCTGGAAACACCATATATTTT
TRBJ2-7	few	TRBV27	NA	CASSSSRWQGYEQYF	TGTGCCAGCAGTTCCTCCCGGTGGCAAGGTTACGAGCAGTACTTC
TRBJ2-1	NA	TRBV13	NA	CASSDGGSHNEQFF	TGTGCCAGCAGCGATGGGGGGTCCCACAATGAGCAGTTCTTC
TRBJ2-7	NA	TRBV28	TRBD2	CASSPRGSGSFEQYF	TGTGCCAGCAGCCCTCGTGGTAGCGGGAGTTTCGAGCAGTACTTC
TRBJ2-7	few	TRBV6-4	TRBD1	CASSPRDRPYEQYF	TGTGCCAGCAGCCCCCGGGACAGGCCCTACGAGCAGTACTTC
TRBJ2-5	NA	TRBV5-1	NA	CASSLARGDETQYF	TGCGCCAGCAGCTTGGCTAGGGGGGACGAGACCCAGTACTTC
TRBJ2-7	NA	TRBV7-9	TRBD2	CASSVTGTRREQYF	TGTGCCAGCAGCGTAACCGGGACTAGGCGCGAGCAGTACTTC
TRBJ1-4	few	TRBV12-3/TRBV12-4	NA	CASSNATNEKLFF	TGTGCCAGCAGCAATGCAACTAATGAAAAACTGTTTTTT
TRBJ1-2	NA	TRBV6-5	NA	CASSYSKGLGYGYTF	TGTGCCAGCAGTTACTCGAAAGGGTTGGGCTATGGCTACACCTTC
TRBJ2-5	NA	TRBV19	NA	CASSTPGRRETQYF	TGTGCCAGTAGTACCCCCGGTAGGCGGGAGACCCAGTACTTC
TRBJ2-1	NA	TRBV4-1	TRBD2	CASSQGSTSGKNEQFF	TGCGCCAGCAGCCAGGGATCGACTAGCGGGAAAAATGAGCAGTTCTTC
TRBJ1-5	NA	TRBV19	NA	CASSIAGLSNQPQHF	TGTGCCAGTAGTATAGCGGGCCTTAGCAATCAGCCCCAGCATTTT
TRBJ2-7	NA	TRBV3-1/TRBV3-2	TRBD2	CASSPKASGRISIYEQYF	TGTGCCAGCAGTCCAAAGGCTAGCGGGAGAATCAGTATTTACGAGCAGTACTTC
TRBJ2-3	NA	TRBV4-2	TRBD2	CASSQVPGLAPDTQYF	TGTGCCAGCAGCCAAGTTCCGGGACTAGCGCCAGATACGCAGTATTTT
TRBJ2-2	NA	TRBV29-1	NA	CSAWTFTGTGELFF	TGCAGCGCCTGGACGTTTACGGGGACCGGGGAGCTGTTTTTT
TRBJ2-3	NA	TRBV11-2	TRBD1	CASSGQQGLNTDTQYF	TGTGCCAGCAGCGGGCAACAGGGGTTGAACACAGATACGCAGTATTTT
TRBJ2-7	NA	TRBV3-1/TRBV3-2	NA	CASSQDSAGMYEQYF	TGTGCCAGCAGCCAAGATTCTGCAGGGATGTACGAGCAGTACTTC
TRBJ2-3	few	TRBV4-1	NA	CASSQGGTVSTDTQYF	TGCGCCAGCAGCCAGGGTGGGACTGTTAGCACAGATACGCAGTATTTT
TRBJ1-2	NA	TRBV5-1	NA	CASSLAYNGGDGYTF	TGCGCCAGCAGCTTGGCCTATAATGGGGGCGATGGCTACACCTTC
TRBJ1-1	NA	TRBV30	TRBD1	CAWRRQGRNTEAFF	TGTGCCTGGAGGAGACAGGGGAGAAACACTGAAGCTTTCTTT
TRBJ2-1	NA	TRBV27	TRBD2	CASSLSGLAGYGTEQFF	TGTGCCAGCAGTTTAAGCGGACTAGCGGGGTATGGCACTGAGCAGTTCTTC
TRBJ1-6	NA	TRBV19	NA	CATLGYNSPLHF	TGTGCCACCTTAGGGTATAATTCACCCCTCCATTTT
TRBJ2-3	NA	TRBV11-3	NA	CASSLAGNTDTQYF	TGTGCCAGCAGCTTAGCGGGTAACACAGATACGCAGTATTTT
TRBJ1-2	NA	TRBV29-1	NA	CSAETDFNYGYTF	TGCAGCGCTGAAACAGATTTCAACTATGGCTACACCTTC
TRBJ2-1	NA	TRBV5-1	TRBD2	CASSSAGPRGNEQFF	TGCGCCAGCAGCTCAGCGGGGCCAAGGGGTAATGAGCAGTTCTTC
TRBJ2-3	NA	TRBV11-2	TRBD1	CASSQQGADTQYF	TGTGCCAGCAGTCAACAGGGGGCAGATACGCAGTATTTT
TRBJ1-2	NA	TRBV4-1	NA	CASSQGTAKLYGYTF	TGCGCCAGCAGCCAAGGGACAGCTAAACTCTATGGCTACACCTTC
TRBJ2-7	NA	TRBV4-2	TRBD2	CASSQSLAGVAYEQYF	TGTGCCAGCAGCCAATCACTAGCGGGAGTGGCCTACGAGCAGTACTTC
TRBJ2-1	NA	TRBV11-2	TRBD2	CASTPGLAYNEQFF	TGTGCCAGCACCCCGGGACTAGCCTACAATGAGCAGTTCTTC
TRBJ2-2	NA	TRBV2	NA	CASRTSGTNTGELFF	TGTGCCAGCAGAACTTCCGGGACTAACACCGGGGAGCTGTTTTTT
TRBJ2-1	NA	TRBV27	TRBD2	CASSPGTSVGDNEQFF	TGTGCCAGCAGTCCCGGGACTAGCGTTGGGGACAATGAGCAGTTCTTC
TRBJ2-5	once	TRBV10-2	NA	CASSVSSQETQYF	TGCGCCAGCAGTGTTTCAAGCCAAGAGACCCAGTACTTC
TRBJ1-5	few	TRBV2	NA	CASSGEGTSNQPQHF	TGTGCCAGCAGTGGAGAGGGAACTAGCAATCAGCCCCAGCATTTT
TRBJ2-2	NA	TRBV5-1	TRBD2	CASSWLLAGGNGELFF	TGCGCCAGCAGCTGGTTACTAGCGGGAGGTAACGGGGAGCTGTTTTTT
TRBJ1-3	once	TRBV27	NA	CASSPSSIGNTIYF	TGTGCCAGCAGTCCAAGTTCCATTGGAAACACCATATATTTT
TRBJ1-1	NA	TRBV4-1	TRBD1	CASRPGQGSTEAFF	TGCGCCAGCAGGCCAGGACAGGGGAGCACTGAAGCTTTCTTT
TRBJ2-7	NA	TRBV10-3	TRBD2	CAISDAGTSGFLGHYEQYF	TGTGCCATCAGTGACGCCGGGACTAGCGGGTTCCTCGGTCACTACGAGCAGTACTTC
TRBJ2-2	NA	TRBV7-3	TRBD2	CASSLAPAGVTGELFF	TGTGCCAGCAGCTTAGCCCCGGCGGGAGTCACCGGGGAGCTGTTTTTT
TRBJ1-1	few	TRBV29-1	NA	CSAWGGESTEAFF	TGCAGCGCCTGGGGGGGAGAAAGCACTGAAGCTTTCTTT
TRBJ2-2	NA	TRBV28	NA	CASSLWGARNTGELFF	TGTGCCAGCAGTTTATGGGGGGCTCGGAACACCGGGGAGCTGTTTTTT
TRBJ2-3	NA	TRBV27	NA	CASSFVDSTDTQYF	TGTGCCAGCAGTTTTGTGGACAGCACAGATACGCAGTATTTT
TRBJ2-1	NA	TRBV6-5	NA	CASSLGGGEQFF	TGTGCCAGCAGTTTGGGAGGCGGTGAGCAGTTCTTC
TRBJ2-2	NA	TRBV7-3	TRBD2	CASSLTLAGRATGELFF	TGTGCCAGCAGCTTAACGCTGGCAGGGAGGGCGACCGGGGAGCTGTTTTTT
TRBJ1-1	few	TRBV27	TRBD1	CASSPTGGLNTEAFF	TGTGCCAGCAGTCCGACAGGGGGTCTGAACACTGAAGCTTTCTTT